This T cell receptor (beta chain) was documented in a study of monozygotic twins with inflammatory bowel disease. Findings of the study overall: Among T cells, the various subtypes were not distinguishable.

As for this clonotype: Antigen: not known.

Germline values: CDR1 MNHNS, CDR2 SASEGT. This CDR3 has 14 amino acids. UMIs incorporating a 6-nucleotide sample barcode were appended by means of template switching. From the 5' RACE reads, TCRdb lists one entry per CDR3 protein and no DNA. The record lists fewer than 550,000 distinct CDR3 sequences, of which the ten most abundant hold 2% to 2.5%. The chain combines TRBV6-1 with TRBJ1-1. Material: blood. The origin of this receptor is a human donor with ulcerative colitis or Crohn's disease, or a healthy co-twin of an affected twin (not recorded which). CDR3 protein: CASTRGGRGTEAFF.